The present T cell receptor beta chain was sequenced within a study of blood T cell repertoires in COVID-19. Study-level information: Donors in the United States, Italy and Spain gave samples during acute or convalescent COVID-19. Sources were T cells, B-cell-depleted T cells, or PBMCs; the material itself was cDNA or gDNA.

V shed 3 bases and J shed 7 bases, with 15 bases lying between them. There are 14 residues in the CDR3. The germline CDR1 and CDR2 sequences are LGHNA and YSLEER. Authors' data handling: From reference gene primer amplification, estimates of nucleated cell counts were derived. Assay used: immunoSEQ multiplex PCR; TCRdb lists only in-frame clones, some missing. V, J and clone size were drawn from that table, and D and trimming were deduced from the DNA. The sample lists approximately 250,000 clones, 75% to 90% occurring once. The sequencing input was PBMCs or T cells enriched from blood (not recorded which). The chain couples TRBV4-3 to TRBJ1-2, with D uncertain. The receptor comes from a woman in her thirties with acute COVID-19. DNA of the CDR3: TGCGCCAGCAGCCAGGCTGAAATGGGAGGTGGCTACACCTTC. Its translation: CASSQAEMGGGYTF.